The 16 T cell receptor beta chains below all came from one sample that was sequenced in a study of CD4 T cells in relation to SARS-CoV-2 and coronaviruses (dated by TCRdb to the early 2020s). CD4+ T cells from unexposed donors were collected before the COVID-19 pandemic (2011-2018). After roughly 11 days of culture, CD4+ T cells were isolated with the EasySep CD4+ T cell isolation kit. Their antigen targets remain unknown. The library was obtained by the immunoSEQ multiplex PCR assay. Here the immuneACCESS table is served through TCRdb, limited to in-frame sequences with V and J called. Missing clones are a known gap in these copies; in checked studies unresolved V genes cover under half, and the rest lacks a known reason. The table for this sample lists 20,000 to 30,000 clones; about 84% of them were counted only once. 14% of the sample rests with the top ten. What was sequenced was CD4+ T cells from PBMCs, cultured in vitro. These receptors originate from a human donor in good health.

The rearrangement joins TRBV5-1 to TRBJ1-2; D is perhaps TRBD1 (6 bases). V lost 0 bases and J 4 bases, leaving 19 bases between the germline ends. This CDR3 is built from 17 residues. CDR1 SGHRS and CDR2 YFSETQ come from the germline V gene. The CDR3 reads CASSLAGRGRGAYGYTF. DNA of the CDR3: TGCGCCAGCAGCTTGGCCGGTCGGGGGCGAGGGGCCTATGGCTACACCTTC.

The chain recombines TRBV20-1 with TRBJ1-1; no firm D call. V lost 3 bases to trimming and J lost 7 bases, with 21 bases between them. Per germline, CDR1 DFQATT and CDR2 SNEGSKA (reference sequence). The length of the CDR3 is 15 residues. The CDR3: CSASTYSFNSYEAFF. DNA of the CDR3: TGCAGTGCTAGTACATACAGCTTTAATTCTTATGAAGCTTTCTTT.

V and J are TRBV29-1 and TRBJ2-2; a weak D match, TRBD2 (5 bases). The CDR3 spans 14 residues. V lost 3 bases to trimming and J lost 2 bases, with 10 bases between them. In germline, CDR1 is SQVTM, CDR2 ANQGSEA. The CDR3 is CSVEGSSNTGELFF. The CDR3 nucleotides are TGCAGCGTTGAGGGGAGCTCTAACACCGGGGAGCTGTTTTTT.

This clone was counted once. The genes are TRBV5-1 and TRBJ2-7; D is perhaps TRBD2 (6 bases). Germline V lookup: CDR1 SGHRS, CDR2 YFSETQ. The CDR3 has 14 residues. Trimming shortened V by 5 bases and J by 2 bases, and 14 bases separated the two germline ends. The CDR3 nucleotides are TGCGCCAGCAGGTGGGGACTTGCTACCTACGAGCAGTACTTC. It yields the protein CASRWGLATYEQYF.

V and J are TRBV7-9 and TRBJ2-1, with 7 positions matching TRBD1. After removal of 1 base from V and 5 bases from J, the junction contained 17 bases not matched to a gene. Germline V CDR1 and CDR2: SEHNR, FQNEAQ (reference sequence). The length of the CDR3 is 19 residues. In DNA, the CDR3 is TGTGCCAGCAGCTTAGGGGTGTCCCCGGACAGGACCAAGAACAATGAGCAGTTCTTC. Amino acids: CASSLGVSPDRTKNNEQFF.

This chain links TRBV9 with TRBJ2-7; D gene ambiguous. V shed 0 bases and J shed 1 base, with 5 bases lying between them. Germline loops: CDR1 SGDLS, CDR2 YYNGEE. The length of the CDR3 is 13 residues. CDR3 amino acids: CASSVGQSYEQYF. CDR3 nucleotide sequence: TGTGCCAGCAGCGTAGGACAATCCTACGAGCAGTACTTC. Looking up the rest from reference TRBV9 and TRBJ2-7 gives the full variable domain: DSGVTQTPKHLITATGQRVTLRCSPRSGDLSVYWYQQSLDQGLQFLIQYYNGEERAKGNILERFSAQQFPDLHSELNLSSLELGDSALYFCASSVGQSYEQYFGPGTRLTVT.

The chain joins TRBV28 to TRBJ2-3, with 11 bases fitting TRBD2. The CDR3 has 16 amino acids. Trimming cost V 5 bases and J 2 bases; bases outside gene matches: 6. The germline gives CDR1 MDHEN, CDR2 SYDVKM. The CDR3, as DNA: TGTGCCAGCAGTCGTAGCGGGAGGGAGAACACAGATACGCAGTATTTT. This sequence encodes CASSRSGRENTDTQYF.

The sample holds a few counts of this clone. V gene TRBV15 combines with J gene TRBJ1-2; 7 positions match TRBD1. CDR1 is LNHNV, CDR2 YYDKDF, per germline (reference sequence). The CDR3 is made up of 13 amino acids. V lost 4 bases to trimming and J lost 4 bases; unmatched junction nucleotides: 3. Here the CDR3 DNA reads TGTGCCACCAGCATGGGACAGTTCTATGGCTACACCTTC. The encoded protein is CATSMGQFYGYTF.

The CDR3 loop is CAGGGQGGNTIYF. In DNA form, the CDR3 reads TGTGCCGGAGGGGGGCAGGGGGGAAACACCATATATTTT. The chain carries TRBV30 and TRBJ1-3, with a weak D call TRBD1 (6 bases). Trimming removed 8 bases from V and 4 bases from J, with 15 bases in between. The CDR3 contains 13 residues. Germline values: CDR1 GTSNPN, CDR2 SVGIG (reference sequence).

This clone turned up a few times. CDR3 coding DNA: TGTGCCAGCAGTGCCTTAACACCGTACGGCTACACCTTC. Protein product: CASSALTPYGYTF. The chain has TRBV25-1 and TRBJ1-2; D not certain. Germline values: CDR1 MGHDK, CDR2 SYGVNS. This CDR3 region has 13 residues. Trimming took off 4 bases at V and 8 bases at J, with 14 bases between the two ends.

This clone was seen a few times. The rearrangement links TRBV5-1 to TRBJ2-6; D is perhaps TRBD2 (5 bases). CDR3 size: 17 residues. CDR1 SGHRS and CDR2 YFSETQ come from the germline V gene. V lost 0 bases and J lost 2, with 12 bases in between. CDR3 protein: CASSLEGLMPGANVLTF. The CDR3 DNA reads as TGCGCCAGCAGCTTGGAAGGACTGATGCCTGGGGCCAACGTCCTGACTTTC.

CDR3 sequence (DNA): TGTGCCAGCAGCTTAGCCCTAGGACCGGGATTTCGGGGTTCACCCCTCCACTTT. Translating it yields CASSLALGPGFRGSPLHF. The genes are TRBV7-9 and TRBJ1-6; D remains ambiguous. Trimming removed 0 bases from V and 9 bases from J, with 21 bases in between. The CDR3 consists of 18 residues. Germline CDR1 SEHNR, CDR2 FQNEAQ (reference sequence).

The chain links TRBV25-1 to TRBJ2-1; D call uncertain. The germline gives CDR1 MGHDK, CDR2 SYGVNS. V gave up 4 bases and J gave up 3 bases, with 10 bases separating them. The length of the CDR3 is 14 residues. CDR3 residues: CASSGLVFYNEQFF. The CDR3 DNA follows: TGTGCCAGCAGTGGCCTAGTTTTCTACAATGAGCAGTTCTTC. Drawing the rest from reference TRBV25-1 and TRBJ2-1, the complete variable domain is EADIYQTPRYLVIGTGKKITLECSQTMGHDKMYWYQQDPGMELHLIHYSYGVNSTEKGDLSSESTVSRIRTEHFPLTLESARPSHTSQYLCASSGLVFYNEQFFGPGTRLTVL.

This chain connects TRBV9 to TRBJ2-7, with unresolved D. Germline V gene lookup returns CDR1 SGDLS and CDR2 YYNGEE. CDR3 length: 14 residues. V was trimmed by 3 bases and J by 2 bases, leaving 12 bases between them. This chain's CDR3 is CASSGDAQAYEQYF. Written as DNA, the CDR3 is TGTGCCAGCAGCGGTGATGCGCAGGCCTACGAGCAGTACTTC.

The rearrangement links TRBV5-6 to TRBJ2-7; 7 bases agree with TRBD2. The CDR3 runs to 15 residues. Losses at the gene ends were 4 bases for V and 5 bases for J; bases not matched to a gene: 12. From germline, CDR1 is SGHDT and CDR2 YYEEEE. CDR3 amino acids: CASSPTLRTRHEQYF. The CDR3 nucleotides are TGTGCCAGCAGCCCAACCCTCCGGACTAGGCACGAGCAGTACTTC.

The chain combines TRBV9 with TRBJ2-7; TRBD1 matches at 8 bases. Germline V gene sequence: CDR1 SGDLS, CDR2 YYNGEE. The trim removed 4 bases at V and 4 bases at J, leaving 13 bases unmatched. The CDR3 sequence is 16 residues long. As DNA, the CDR3 is TGTGCCAGCAGCCCCCAAGATGGACAGGGTCCGTACGAGCAGTACTTC. Translating it yields CASSPQDGQGPYEQYF.